This entry lists 17 T cell receptor beta chains sequenced from one sample in a study of graft-versus-host responses after intestinal transplantation. Libraries were prepared by immunoSEQ multiplex PCR; TCRdb keeps only in-frame clonotypes and omits some of them. The repertoire holds roughly 92,000 clones, around 89% seen once, with 0.28% in the top ten. These receptors lack a known antigen. The sample in question was unstimulated CD4+ T cells sorted from spleen or lymph node cells, obtained before transplant. These receptor sequences come from a human donor who was the organ donor for an intestinal transplant.

This chain links TRBV5-1 with TRBJ2-7, with a possible D match to TRBD1 (7 bases). Between the trimmed V and J ends, which lost 1 base and 0 bases, there was a span of 11 bases. Germline CDR1 SGHRS, CDR2 YFSETQ. This CDR3 spans 15 amino acids. CDR3 coding DNA: TGCGCCAGCAGCTTGTCCAGGGGGGCCTCCTACGAGCAGTACTTC. Amino acid sequence: CASSLSRGASYEQYF.

The V and J genes are TRBV15 and TRBJ2-5; D call uncertain. The assigned J gene may be wrong: the sequence end matches TRBJ2-7 better. Germline CDR1 is LNHNV and CDR2 is YYDKDF (reference sequence). CDR3 size: 14 residues. In nucleotides, the CDR3 is TGTGCCACCAGCAGAGTCGATACCCCCAACGAGCAGTACTTC. This sequence encodes CATSRVDTPNEQYF.

The rearrangement links TRBV28 to TRBJ2-7, with TRBD2 matching 10 bases. CDR1 and CDR2 from the germline V gene are MDHEN and SYDVKM. The CDR3 is 14 amino acids. With 3 bases clipped from V and 7 bases from J, the junction kept 6 bases outside the gene matches. CDR3 bases: TGTGCCAGCAGTTTGCTAGCGGGAGTGGGTGAGCAGTACTTC. It yields the protein CASSLLAGVGEQYF.

V and J are TRBV6-5 and TRBJ1-2, with D maybe TRBD1 (6 bases). This CDR3 region has 16 residues. Germline-derived CDR1 and CDR2 are MNHEY and SVGAGI. Trimming took off 4 bases at V and 8 bases at J, with 23 bases between the two ends. The DNA for the CDR3 is TGTGCCAGCAGTTGGGAGTCTACAGGGATCCCGCTCGGCTACACCTTC. Its translation: CASSWESTGIPLGYTF.

This clone occurred once. CDR3 sequence: CASSPFTSAVPFNEQFF. CDR3 in DNA: TGTGCCAGCTCACCGTTCACTAGCGCGGTTCCCTTCAATGAGCAGTTCTTC. The rearrangement joins TRBV18 to TRBJ2-1; TRBD2 aligns across 7 bases. Trimming cost V 3 bases and J 6 bases; bases outside gene matches: 14. The CDR3 is made up of 17 amino acids. Per the germline V gene, CDR1 is KGHSH and CDR2 is LQKENI.

The V and J genes are TRBV6-5 and TRBJ2-7, with 10 positions matching TRBD1. The V and J ends lost 2 bases and 7 bases, in that order; junction bases with no gene match: 5. The CDR3 loop spans 14 amino acids. CDR1 and CDR2 from the germline V gene are MNHEY and SVGAGI. The CDR3: CASSYPTGGREQYF. As DNA, the CDR3 is TGTGCCAGCAGTTACCCGACAGGGGGCAGGGAGCAGTACTTC.

The V gene is TRBV30, the J gene TRBJ2-3; TRBD2 is a possible D gene (5 bases). Germline V gene sequence: CDR1 GTSNPN, CDR2 SVGIG (reference sequence). The CDR3 extends over 13 amino acids. V dropped 2 bases and J dropped 4 bases, with 10 bases sitting between them. CDR3 in DNA: TGTGCCTGGAGTCCCGGACTTGCAGATACGCAGTATTTT. Translation: CAWSPGLADTQYF.

CDR3 coding DNA: TGTGCCAGCTCACCAACGGGGGGCGCGCGGTCAGGAGATACGCAGTATTTT. Encoded protein: CASSPTGGARSGDTQYF. The rearrangement links TRBV18 to TRBJ2-3, with D tentatively TRBD2 (7 bases). V lost 2 bases, J lost 5 bases, and 20 bases lay in between. Germline V lookup: CDR1 KGHSH, CDR2 LQKENI. The CDR3 consists of 17 residues.

V gene TRBV7-2 combines with J gene TRBJ2-5; D not certain. The CDR3 covers 13 residues. Trimming removed 5 bases from V and 5 bases from J, with 12 bases in between. Germline V gene data show CDR1 as SGHTA and CDR2 as FQGNSA. CDR3 sequence (DNA): TGTGCCAGCAGCCTAGGGCAGTTGGAGACCCAGTACTTC. Translated, it gives CASSLGQLETQYF.

The chain couples TRBV9 to TRBJ2-3; no clear D gene. Per the germline V gene, CDR1 is SGDLS and CDR2 is YYNGEE. This CDR3 is 13 amino acids long. Trimming removed 7 bases at V and 2 bases at J, with 11 bases between. The CDR3 DNA reads as TGTGCCAGCGGGCCCCCTAACACAGATACGCAGTATTTT. It is translated as CASGPPNTDTQYF.

This sequence joins TRBV7-2 and TRBJ2-1; perhaps TRBD2 as D (6 bases). This CDR3 region has 16 residues. Germline V gene sequence: CDR1 SGHTA, CDR2 FQGNSA. V lost 2 bases to trimming and J lost 5 bases, with 16 bases between them. This CDR3 reads CASSLPPGLDNNEQFF. For the CDR3, the DNA is TGTGCCAGCAGCTTACCCCCGGGACTTGATAACAATGAGCAGTTCTTC.

Only one count was recorded for this clone. The genes are TRBV6-5 and TRBJ1-2; 7 bases fit TRBD1. Per germline, CDR1 MNHEY and CDR2 SVGAGI. CDR3 length: 13 amino acids. Germline trimming cut 6 bases from V and 5 bases from J; bases unmatched to any gene: 6. CDR3 DNA sequence: TGTGCCAGCAGAGTTTCACAGGGGTATGGCTACACCTTC. The encoded protein is CASRVSQGYGYTF.

The V gene is TRBV28, the J gene TRBJ1-5; 8 bases map to TRBD1. In germline, CDR1 is MDHEN, CDR2 SYDVKM. J lost 7 bases, V lost 5 bases, and 10 bases had no gene match. The CDR3 is made up of 15 amino acids. Here the CDR3 reads CASSRRQGRRQPQHF. CDR3 sequence (DNA): TGTGCCAGCAGTCGAAGACAGGGGCGCAGGCAGCCCCAGCATTTT.

The chain has TRBV10-3 and TRBJ1-2; no clear D gene. The CDR3 covers 13 residues. Between the trimmed V and J ends, which lost 4 bases and 2 bases, there was a span of 8 bases. Germline values: CDR1 ENHRY, CDR2 SYGVKD. Written as DNA, the CDR3 is TGTGCCATCAGTGGTCAAGCGAACTATGGCTACACCTTC. Protein product: CAISGQANYGYTF.

The V gene is TRBV7-2, the J gene TRBJ2-2; D possibly corresponds to TRBD1 (5 bases). Trimming stripped 5 bases from V and 0 bases from J, with 13 bases between. Germline CDR1 and CDR2: SGHTA and FQGNSA. The CDR3 covers 16 residues. CDR3 sequence: CASSPITTANTGELFF. CDR3 nucleotide sequence: TGTGCCAGCAGCCCTATCACGACAGCGAACACCGGGGAGCTGTTTTTT.

V gene TRBV30 combines with J gene TRBJ2-2, with 11 bases fitting TRBD1. Germline V gene sequence: CDR1 GTSNPN, CDR2 SVGIG (reference sequence). V shed 3 bases, J shed 4 bases, and the junction held 7 bases outside the gene matches. This CDR3 contains 16 residues. The CDR3 nucleotides are TGTGCCTGGAGGCGTACCGGGACAGGGGGCACCGGGGAGCTGTTTTTT. Translation: CAWRRTGTGGTGELFF.

The CDR3 region is CASCSGGSSYEQYF. The CDR3 coding sequence is TGTGCCAGCTGTAGCGGGGGGAGCTCCTACGAGCAGTACTTC. The V gene is TRBV6-6, the J gene TRBJ2-7, with TRBD2 matching over 10 bases. The CDR3 spans 14 residues. The germline V gene encodes CDR1 MNHNY and CDR2 SVGAGI (reference sequence). Trimming cost V 8 bases and J 0 bases; bases outside gene matches: 4.